This T cell receptor (beta chain) appears in the sequencing data of a study of shared clonotypes between healthy human individuals. Only in-frame clones appear in the TCRdb table, and some are missing; sequencing was by immunoSEQ multiplex PCR. The sample lists approximately 940,000 clones; about three quarters were seen once. In germline, CDR1 is SGHVS, CDR2 FNYEAQ. Trimming took off 5 bases at V and 0 bases at J, with 29 bases between the two ends. The CDR3 consists of 21 residues. Source material: memory CD4+ T cells sorted from blood. Specified subset: CD45RA-negative fraction. This sequence was found in a man aged 18 to 35 in good health. The chain links TRBV7-6 to TRBJ2-4, with D possibly TRBD1 on 6 matching bases. CDR3 residues: CASSPGSLTSRGGQAKNIQYF. The CDR3 DNA reads TGTGCCAGCAGCCCCGGCTCACTTACATCCCGAGGGGGACAAGCCAAAAACATTCAGTACTTC.